One T cell receptor beta chain is described in this entry. Its antigen remains unidentified. This entry is derived from a study of cytomegalovirus exposure and HLA in healthy donors. Study in general: Across almost 400 genotyped donors, about 81% landed in the Caucasian-associated ancestry cluster.

60 Vbeta and 13 Jbeta primers were used in PCR. Profiling relied on immunoSEQ multiplex PCR, and the TCRdb table lists in-frame clones only, not all of them. In total, the table holds over 110,000 clones. Study-wide results and limits: A few V segments could not be told apart, such as TRBV6-2 and TRBV6-3, and were left out. A later analysis found common viral pathogens apparently linked to several of the most significant clusters. A missense DCLRE1C variant was associated with V- and J-gene trimming of TCR beta chains in a later analysis, and an independent cohort replicated the association.

The V end was cut by 0 bases, the J end by 0 bases, with 7 bases between. The CDR3 runs to 15 residues. Germline V lookup: CDR1 LNHDA, CDR2 SQIVND (reference sequence). Sequenced input: PBMCs. This TCR came from a male donor in good health and CMV-seronegative. This rearrangement joins TRBV19 to TRBJ2-3; D is perhaps TRBD2 (5 bases). CDR3 DNA sequence: TGTGCCAGTAGTATAGACCGGACTAGCACAGATACGCAGTATTTT. As protein: CASSIDRTSTDTQYF.